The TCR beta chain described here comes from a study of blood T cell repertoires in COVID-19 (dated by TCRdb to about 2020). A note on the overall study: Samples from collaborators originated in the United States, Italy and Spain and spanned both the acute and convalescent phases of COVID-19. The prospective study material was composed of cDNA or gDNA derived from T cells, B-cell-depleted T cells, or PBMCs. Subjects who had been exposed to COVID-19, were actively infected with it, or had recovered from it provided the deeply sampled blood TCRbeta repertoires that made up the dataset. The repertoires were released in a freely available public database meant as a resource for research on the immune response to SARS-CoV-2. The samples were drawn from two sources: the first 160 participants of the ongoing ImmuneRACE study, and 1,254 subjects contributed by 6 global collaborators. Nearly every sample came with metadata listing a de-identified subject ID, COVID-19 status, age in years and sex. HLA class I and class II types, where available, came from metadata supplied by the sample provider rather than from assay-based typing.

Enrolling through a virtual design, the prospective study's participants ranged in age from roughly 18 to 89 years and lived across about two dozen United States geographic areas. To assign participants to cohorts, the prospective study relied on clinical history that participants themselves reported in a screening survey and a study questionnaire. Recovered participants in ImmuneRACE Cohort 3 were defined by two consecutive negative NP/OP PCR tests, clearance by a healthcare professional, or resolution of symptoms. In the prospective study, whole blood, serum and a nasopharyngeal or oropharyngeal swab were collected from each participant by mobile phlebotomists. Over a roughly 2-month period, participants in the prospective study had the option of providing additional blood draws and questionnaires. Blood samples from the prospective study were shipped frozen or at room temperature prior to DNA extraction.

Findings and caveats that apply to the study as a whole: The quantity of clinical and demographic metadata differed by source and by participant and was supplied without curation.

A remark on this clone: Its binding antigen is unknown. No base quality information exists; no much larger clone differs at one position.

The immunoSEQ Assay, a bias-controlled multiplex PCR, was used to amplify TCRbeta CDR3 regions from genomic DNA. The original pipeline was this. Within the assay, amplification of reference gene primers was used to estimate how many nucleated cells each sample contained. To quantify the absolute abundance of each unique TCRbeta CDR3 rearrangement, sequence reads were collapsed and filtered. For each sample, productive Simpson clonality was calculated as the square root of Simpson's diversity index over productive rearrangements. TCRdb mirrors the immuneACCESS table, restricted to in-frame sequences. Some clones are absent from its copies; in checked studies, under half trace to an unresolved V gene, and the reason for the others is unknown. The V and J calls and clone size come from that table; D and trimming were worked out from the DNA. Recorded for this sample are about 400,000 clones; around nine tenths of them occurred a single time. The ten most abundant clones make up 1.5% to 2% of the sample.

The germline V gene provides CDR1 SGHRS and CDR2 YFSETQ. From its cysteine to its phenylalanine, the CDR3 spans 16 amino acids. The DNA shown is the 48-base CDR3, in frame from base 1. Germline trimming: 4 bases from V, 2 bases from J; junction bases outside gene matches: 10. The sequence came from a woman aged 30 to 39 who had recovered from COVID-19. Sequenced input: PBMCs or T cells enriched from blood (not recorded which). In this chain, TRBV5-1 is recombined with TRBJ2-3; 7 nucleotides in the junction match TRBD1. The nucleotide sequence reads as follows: TGCGCCAGCAGCCCGCGGACAGGATCCTACACAGATACGCAGTATTTT. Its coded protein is CASSPRTGSYTDTQYF.